This is a list of T cell receptor beta chains from one sample in a study of blood T cell repertoires in COVID-19. The protocol was immunoSEQ multiplex PCR, while the TCRdb copy is restricted to in-frame clones and leaves out a portion. Of 250,000 to 350,000 clones in the sample, around 91% were seen once. Sequenced sample: peripheral blood. The receptor set was obtained from a woman in her sixties with acute or convalescent COVID-19. Each CDR3 is given with its conserved first and last residue. A D gene is named only where the DNA matches it firmly.

>TRBV3-1/TRBV3-2|TRBD1|TRBJ2-1
TGTGCCAGCAGACAGACAGGGGATGAGCAGTTCTTC
CASRQTGDEQFF
>TRBV6-2/TRBV6-3|TRBD2|TRBJ2-2
TGTGCCAGCAGCAGAGGACTAGCGGGAGGTTCGAGCACCGGGGAGCTGTTTTTT
CASSRGLAGGSSTGELFF
>TRBV4-3|-|TRBJ2-2
TGCGCCAGCAGCCCGGGGGTCAACACCGGGGAGCTGTTTTTT
CASSPGVNTGELFF
>TRBV30|-|TRBJ1-1
TGTGCCTGGAGTTATCTATGGGCACAGGGCTCTGAAGCTTTCTTT
CAWSYLWAQGSEAFF
>TRBV5-1|TRBD2|TRBJ2-1
TGCGCCAGCAGATCTAGCGGGATCAACTACAATGAGCAGTTCTTC
CASRSSGINYNEQFF
>TRBV5-1|-|TRBJ2-7
TGCGCCAGCAGCCCCGCGGGACTCAACTACGAGCAGTACTTC
CASSPAGLNYEQYF
>TRBV12-3/TRBV12-4|-|TRBJ1-6
TGTGCCAGCAGTTTTGTCGGGAATTCACCCCTCCACTTT
CASSFVGNSPLHF
>TRBV6-2/TRBV6-3|TRBD1|TRBJ2-7
TGTGCCAGCAGTCGACAGGGCTACGAGCAGTACTTC
CASSRQGYEQYF
>TRBV14|-|TRBJ1-2
TGTGCCAGCAGTAGAGGCGGCTATGGCTACACCTTC
CASSRGGYGYTF
>TRBV6-6|TRBD1|TRBJ2-7
TGTGCCAGCAGTGCCTCCGGGACAGGCACCTACGAGCAGTACTTC
CASSASGTGTYEQYF
>TRBV10-3|-|TRBJ2-1
TGTGCCACCATTCAGGACGGAGTAACTAGTGAGCAGTTCTTC
CATIQDGVTSEQFF